These 3 T cell receptor beta chains came from one sample sequenced in a study of T cell responses to AZD1222 COVID-19 vaccine. Some clones are missing from TCRdb's copy, which holds only in-frame ones; the method was immunoSEQ multiplex PCR. The sample gives about 120,000 clones, over 75% of which show up once; approximately 7.6% is in the top ten. Material: peripheral blood, obtained on day 0 of AZD1222 vaccination. The source is an adult in good health.

The genes are TRBV19 and TRBJ1-4, with no clear D. CDR1 is LNHDA and CDR2 is SQIVND in the germline V gene (reference sequence). The CDR3 runs to 13 residues. V lost 2 bases and J lost 8, with 9 bases in between. CDR3 coding DNA: TGTGCCAGTAGTATAAGGACGCCCGAAAAACTGTTTTTT. Its protein is CASSIRTPEKLFF.

The chain recombines TRBV7-3 with TRBJ1-1; D uncertain. The V gene lost 3 bases and the J gene lost 0 bases, with 5 bases spanning the gap. The CDR3 runs 13 residues. CDR1 is SGHTA and CDR2 is FQGTGA in the germline V gene. The CDR3 DNA follows: TGTGCCAGCAGCTTTACGGTGAACACTGAAGCTTTCTTT. Encoded protein: CASSFTVNTEAFF.

This clone has only a few counts. The CDR3 nucleotides read TGTGCCAGTTCCCTAGCGGGAATGGTCGGGGAGCAGTTCTTC. It yields the protein CASSLAGMVGEQFF. V is TRBV19 and J is TRBJ2-1, with 9 positions matching TRBD2. V dropped 8 bases and J dropped 10; count of bases not matched to a gene: 12. This CDR3 has 14 amino acids. CDR1 and CDR2 from the germline V gene are LNHDA and SQIVND (reference sequence).